Listed below are T cell receptor beta chains from one sample, sequenced in a study of T cells in Graves' hyperthyroidism and ophthalmopathy. TCRdb ran MiXCR on the multiplex PCR reads and lists one entry per CDR3 protein. The data contain 450,000 to 500,000 distinct CDR3 sequences, under 25% of them singletons. The material sequenced was blood. The receptors were gathered from a woman in her 70s with Graves' ophthalmopathy. CDR3s include the opening cysteine and the closing phenylalanine or tryptophan. The order of the fields is V gene, clone size, J gene, D gene, CDR3 protein, CDR3 DNA. The D gene is left open where the match is weak. Only part of the rows carry a size: once, few, many, or a class if the clone is expanded.

V: TRBV20-1
size: .
J: TRBJ1-2
D: .
CDR3: CSADYQLNYGYTF
DNA: TGCAGTGCAGACTACCAGCTTAACTATGGCTACACCTTC

V: TRBV19
size: few
J: TRBJ2-2
D: TRBD1
CDR3: CASTLRGRTGGALPGELFF
DNA: TGTGCCAGTACCCTAAGGGGTAGGACAGGGGGCGCCTTGCCCGGGGAGCTGTTTTTT

V: TRBV19
size: .
J: TRBJ1-5
D: .
CDR3: CASRPFSGIDQPQHF
DNA: TGTGCCAGTAGGCCTTTTTCGGGGATCGATCAGCCCCAGCATTTT

V: TRBV7-6
size: .
J: TRBJ1-3
D: TRBD1
CDR3: CASSPDRGPGNTIYF
DNA: TGTGCCAGCAGCCCGGACAGGGGACCCGGAAACACCATATATTTT

V: TRBV25-1
size: few
J: TRBJ1-1
D: .
CDR3: CASSGETGRTEAFF
DNA: TGTGCCAGCAGTGGGGAGACGGGTCGAACTGAAGCTTTCTTT

V: TRBV5-1
size: .
J: TRBJ2-3
D: .
CDR3: CASSWGLVLHTDTQYF
DNA: TGCGCCAGCAGCTGGGGACTTGTCCTCCACACAGATACGCAGTATTTT

V: TRBV4-1
size: .
J: TRBJ1-3
D: TRBD1
CDR3: CASSQSYTGAISGNTIYF
DNA: TGCGCCAGCAGCCAATCCTATACAGGGGCCATCTCTGGAAACACCATATATTTT

V: TRBV28
size: many
J: TRBJ2-3
D: .
CDR3: CASSPSGLVDSTDTQYF
DNA: TGTGCCAGCAGTCCATCGGGACTCGTTGATAGCACAGATACGCAGTATTTT

V: TRBV20-1
size: .
J: TRBJ2-3
D: .
CDR3: CSAVGFNTDTQYF
DNA: TGCAGTGCGGTCGGTTTTAACACAGATACGCAGTATTTT

V: TRBV30
size: few
J: TRBJ1-2
D: .
CDR3: CAWSNHRDYGYTF
DNA: TGTGCCTGGAGTAACCATCGGGACTATGGCTACACCTTC

V: TRBV4-3
size: many
J: TRBJ1-2
D: .
CDR3: CASSQDGGPLGGYTF
DNA: TGCGCCAGCAGCCAAGACGGAGGGCCACTGGGTGGCTACACCTTC

V: TRBV6-1
size: many
J: TRBJ1-5
D: TRBD1
CDR3: CASSSDRGSNQPQHF
DNA: TGTGCCAGCAGCTCCGACAGGGGAAGCAATCAGCCCCAGCATTTT

V: TRBV6-2/TRBV6-3
size: many
J: TRBJ1-6
D: .
CDR3: CASVNRISSYNSPLHF
DNA: TGTGCCAGCGTCAACCGGATCTCCTCCTATAATTCACCCCTCCACTTT

V: TRBV12-3/TRBV12-4
size: many
J: TRBJ2-7
D: .
CDR3: CASSYAGGYEQYF
DNA: TGTGCCAGCAGTTACGCGGGTGGGTACGAGCAGTACTTC

V: TRBV5-1
size: .
J: TRBJ2-7
D: TRBD2
CDR3: CASSLVGTTYEQYF
DNA: TGCGCCAGCAGCTTGGTTGGGACTACCTACGAGCAGTACTTC

V: TRBV6-1
size: .
J: TRBJ2-3
D: .
CDR3: CATSRFSGYF
DNA: TGTGCCACCTCGCGCTTCTCGGGGTATTTT

V: TRBV7-2
size: few
J: TRBJ2-5
D: TRBD2
CDR3: CASSLGGLAGEFQETQYF
DNA: TGTGCCAGCAGCTTAGGCGGGCTAGCGGGAGAATTCCAAGAGACCCAGTACTTC

V: TRBV11-3
size: .
J: TRBJ2-2
D: .
CDR3: CASSGDRHTGELFF
DNA: TGTGCCAGCAGCGGGGACCGTCACACCGGGGAGCTGTTTTTT

V: TRBV9
size: .
J: TRBJ2-1
D: .
CDR3: CASSRDADEQFF
DNA: TGTGCCAGCAGCCGAGACGCTGATGAGCAGTTCTTC

V: TRBV20-1
size: few
J: TRBJ1-2
D: TRBD1
CDR3: CSAGDRRSYGYTF
DNA: TGCAGTGCTGGGGACAGGCGAAGCTATGGCTACACCTTC

V: TRBV7-8
size: few
J: TRBJ2-3
D: TRBD2
CDR3: CASSQPFSGRAADTQYF
DNA: TGTGCCAGCAGCCAGCCATTTAGCGGGAGAGCCGCAGATACGCAGTATTTT

V: TRBV29-1
size: few
J: TRBJ1-1
D: .
CDR3: CSAYGTPGTEAFF
DNA: TGCAGCGCTTACGGGACACCGGGCACTGAAGCTTTCTTT

V: TRBV7-2
size: few
J: TRBJ2-7
D: TRBD2
CDR3: CASSLAGGLAGYEQYF
DNA: TGTGCCAGCAGCTTAGCGGGGGGACTAGCGGGATACGAGCAGTACTTC

V: TRBV28
size: .
J: TRBJ1-4
D: TRBD1
CDR3: CASSTRTGGEKLFF
DNA: TGTGCCAGCAGTACACGGACAGGGGGTGAAAAACTGTTTTTT

V: TRBV3-1
size: .
J: TRBJ2-5
D: .
CDR3: CASVGSNLVSETQYF
DNA: TGTGCCAGCGTTGGGTCTAATTTAGTTTCGGAGACCCAGTACTTC

V: TRBV28
size: few
J: TRBJ1-2
D: .
CDR3: CASSLGQYGYTF
DNA: TGTGCCAGTAGTTTAGGACAGTATGGCTACACCTTC

V: TRBV12-3/TRBV12-4
size: many
J: TRBJ2-2
D: .
CDR3: CASSLTPGTGELFF
DNA: TGTGCCAGCAGTTTGACACCCGGAACCGGGGAGCTGTTTTTT

V: TRBV6-5
size: .
J: TRBJ2-1
D: TRBD2
CDR3: CASSLWEGGLNEQFF
DNA: TGTGCCAGCAGTTTGTGGGAGGGAGGACTCAATGAGCAGTTCTTC

V: TRBV11-2
size: few
J: TRBJ1-1
D: .
CDR3: CASSVFQGGNTEAFF
DNA: TGTGCCAGCAGCGTCTTTCAGGGAGGGAACACTGAAGCTTTCTTT

V: TRBV11-2
size: few
J: TRBJ2-1
D: .
CDR3: CASSSNRGSYNEQFF
DNA: TGTGCCAGCAGCTCTAATCGAGGCTCCTACAATGAGCAGTTCTTC

V: TRBV24-1
size: many
J: TRBJ2-5
D: .
CDR3: CATSGGRGPQETQYF
DNA: TGTGCCACCAGTGGTGGCCGGGGCCCCCAAGAGACCCAGTACTTC

V: TRBV5-1
size: .
J: TRBJ1-1
D: .
CDR3: CASSLDGRMNTEAFF
DNA: TGCGCCAGCAGCCTAGATGGGAGGATGAACACTGAAGCTTTCTTT

V: TRBV7-9
size: .
J: TRBJ1-2
D: TRBD1
CDR3: CASSFPGTADPNYGYTF
DNA: TGTGCCAGCAGCTTCCCCGGGACAGCTGATCCTAACTATGGCTACACCTTC

V: TRBV7-8
size: few
J: TRBJ1-2
D: .
CDR3: CASSPKTPSWSYTF
DNA: TGTGCCAGCAGCCCTAAGACTCCTTCCTGGAGCTACACCTTC

V: TRBV7-2
size: few
J: TRBJ1-6
D: TRBD1
CDR3: CASSATGGGSPLHF
DNA: TGTGCCAGCAGCGCGACAGGGGGCGGGTCACCCCTCCACTTT

V: TRBV5-4
size: once
J: TRBJ1-1
D: TRBD1
CDR3: CASSVGQNLMNTEAFF
DNA: TGTGCCAGCAGCGTGGGACAGAACTTAATGAACACTGAAGCTTTCTTT

V: TRBV5-1
size: few
J: TRBJ1-1
D: .
CDR3: CASSFEQNTEAFF
DNA: TGCGCCAGCAGTTTTGAACAGAACACTGAAGCTTTCTTT

V: TRBV30
size: few
J: TRBJ1-2
D: .
CDR3: CAWSVNFYGYTF
DNA: TGTGCCTGGAGTGTGAATTTCTATGGCTACACCTTC

V: TRBV12-3/TRBV12-4
size: .
J: TRBJ2-2
D: TRBD1
CDR3: CASSLLGQGFPTGELFF
DNA: TGTGCCAGCAGCTTGTTAGGACAGGGATTTCCGACCGGGGAGCTGTTTTTT

V: TRBV10-3
size: .
J: TRBJ2-1
D: TRBD2
CDR3: CAISESGLEASGNNEQFF
DNA: TGTGCCATCAGTGAGTCGGGGTTAGAGGCTAGCGGGAACAATGAGCAGTTCTTC

V: TRBV20-1
size: few
J: TRBJ2-3
D: TRBD2
CDR3: CSVLAGADDTQYF
DNA: TGCAGTGTCCTAGCGGGAGCGGATGATACGCAGTATTTT

V: TRBV6-1
size: .
J: TRBJ2-1
D: .
CDR3: CASSWGLDNEQFF
DNA: TGTGCCAGCAGTTGGGGACTTGACAATGAGCAGTTCTTC

V: TRBV11-2
size: .
J: TRBJ1-2
D: TRBD1
CDR3: CASSSLQTGQIYGYTF
DNA: TGTGCCAGCAGCTCGCTGCAAACGGGACAGATCTATGGCTACACCTTC

V: TRBV12-3/TRBV12-4
size: many
J: TRBJ1-2
D: .
CDR3: CASSGQRLYGYTF
DNA: TGTGCCAGCAGTGGACAGCGTCTCTATGGCTACACCTTC

V: TRBV7-2
size: .
J: TRBJ2-2
D: TRBD1
CDR3: CASSRRTGLNTGELFF
DNA: TGTGCCAGCAGCCGACGGACAGGGCTGAACACCGGGGAGCTGTTTTTT

V: TRBV6-2/TRBV6-3
size: few
J: TRBJ2-7
D: .
CDR3: CASRDTTDEQYF
DNA: TGTGCCAGCAGGGACACCACGGACGAGCAGTACTTC

V: TRBV12-3/TRBV12-4
size: .
J: TRBJ2-3
D: TRBD1
CDR3: CASSPGAETGGANTQYF
DNA: TGTGCCAGCTCACCAGGGGCCGAGACAGGGGGCGCAAATACGCAGTATTTT

V: TRBV3-1
size: .
J: TRBJ2-7
D: TRBD2
CDR3: CASSSSSGEQYF
DNA: TGTGCCAGCAGCAGCTCTAGCGGGGAGCAGTACTTC

V: TRBV27
size: many
J: TRBJ2-2
D: TRBD2
CDR3: CASSHLAGVNTGELFF
DNA: TGTGCCAGCAGTCACCTAGCGGGAGTCAACACCGGGGAGCTGTTTTTT

V: TRBV28
size: many
J: TRBJ2-7
D: .
CDR3: CASSPLSTLAYEQYF
DNA: TGTGCCAGCAGTCCCCTCTCTACCTTAGCCTACGAGCAGTACTTC

V: TRBV10-1
size: few
J: TRBJ2-7
D: TRBD2
CDR3: CASSESGTSGLYEQYF
DNA: TGCGCCAGCAGTGAGTCGGGGACTAGCGGACTATACGAGCAGTACTTC

V: TRBV25-1
size: .
J: TRBJ1-1
D: .
CDR3: CASSSISTAFF
DNA: TGTGCCAGCAGTTCAATTTCGACAGCTTTCTTT

V: TRBV28
size: many
J: TRBJ2-1
D: TRBD1
CDR3: CASSRTGGMHEQFF
DNA: TGTGCCAGCAGTCGGACAGGGGGAATGCATGAGCAGTTCTTC

V: TRBV12-3/TRBV12-4
size: many
J: TRBJ2-2
D: .
CDR3: CASSLEGIGGELFF
DNA: TGTGCCAGCAGTTTAGAGGGTATTGGAGGGGAGCTGTTTTTT

V: TRBV5-1
size: few
J: TRBJ2-3
D: TRBD2
CDR3: CASSYRGLAGLMSTDTQYF
DNA: TGCGCCAGCAGCTATCGAGGGCTAGCGGGACTAATGAGCACAGATACGCAGTATTTT

V: TRBV7-9
size: many
J: TRBJ2-1
D: .
CDR3: CASSLDGANNEQFF
DNA: TGTGCCAGCAGCTTAGACGGCGCAAACAATGAGCAGTTCTTC

V: TRBV11-2
size: .
J: TRBJ1-3
D: TRBD1
CDR3: CASSINPSGGSGNTIYF
DNA: TGTGCCAGCAGCATCAACCCCTCAGGGGGCTCTGGAAACACCATATATTTT

V: TRBV4-1
size: .
J: TRBJ1-1
D: .
CDR3: CASSQDIKQNTEAFF
DNA: TGCGCCAGCAGCCAAGATATTAAGCAGAACACTGAAGCTTTCTTT

V: TRBV7-2
size: few
J: TRBJ2-2
D: .
CDR3: CASSFNYGTGELFF
DNA: TGTGCCAGCAGCTTTAATTATGGCACCGGGGAGCTGTTTTTT

V: TRBV11-2
size: few
J: TRBJ2-2
D: TRBD2
CDR3: CASSPSGRAGELFF
DNA: TGTGCCAGCAGCCCGAGCGGGAGGGCCGGGGAGCTGTTTTTT